The sequence of this TCR beta chain was determined in a study of OX40 agonist ivuxolimab in advanced cancers. The overall study: Prior anti-PD-1, anti-PD-L1 or anti-CTLA-4 therapy was allowed; 40% to 50% had some. Study-wide findings and caveats: Antigen specificity remained undetermined for the expanded peripheral T cells. The mean number of expanded clones was higher in CD8+ T cells than in CD4+. Among the lowest peripheral clonal expansion occurred in 0.1-3.0 mg/kg partial responders.

Concerning this clone: Its antigen is unidentified.

The table came from immunoSEQ multiplex PCR; TCRdb's copy has only in-frame clones and leaves some out. This repertoire shows some 77,000 clones, approximately 85% found once; its top ten account for approximately 5.1%. CDR1 WSHSY and CDR2 SAAADI come from the germline V gene. After removal of 8 bases from V and 6 bases from J, the junction contained 0 bases not matched to a gene. The CDR3 loop spans 11 amino acids. Sequences were derived from CD4+ or CD8+ T cells sorted from blood, sampled in a trial of the OX40 agonist ivuxolimab. V and J are TRBV10-2 and TRBJ2-2; 7 nucleotides match TRBD2. This receptor was taken from an adult with an advanced solid tumor such as melanoma, head and neck, liver or kidney cancer. The CDR3 nucleotides are TGCGCCAGCGCGGGGGCCGGGGAGCTGTTTTTT. This gives the protein CASAGAGELFF.